Each of the 25 T cell receptor beta chains below was sequenced from the same sample in a study of shared clonotypes between healthy human individuals. The assay was immunoSEQ multiplex PCR, and TCRdb's table has in-frame clones only and misses some. The repertoire holds more than 2 million clones, with about 95% as singletons. Naive CD8 cells lacked CD45RO, underwent positive selection for CCR7 and left out terminally differentiated effector memory CD45RA+ cells. The material sequenced was naive CD8+ T cells sorted from blood. These receptors were collected from a man between 18 and 29 years old in good health.

J is TRBJ2-7 and V is TRBV10-3, with a tentative D call TRBD2 (5 bases). Germline loops: CDR1 ENHRY, CDR2 SYGVKD. CDR3 size: 13 residues. The V end lost 4 bases, the J end lost 3 bases, and 10 bases lay between the germline ends. The CDR3: CAISGGLFYEQYF. The CDR3, as DNA: TGTGCCATCAGTGGCGGACTGTTCTACGAGCAGTACTTC.

The chain couples TRBV7-6 to TRBJ2-2; tentatively, D is TRBD2 (6 bases). The CDR3 length is 14 residues. V dropped 5 bases and J dropped 6 bases, with 13 bases sitting between them. Looked up from germline, CDR1 is SGHVS and CDR2 is FNYEAQ. CDR3 sequence reads: CASSIMTSSGELFF. The DNA of the CDR3 is TGTGCCAGCAGCATTATGACTAGTTCCGGGGAGCTGTTTTTT.

The rearrangement uses TRBV25-1 and TRBJ1-1, with 7 bases that match TRBD1. J gave up 3 bases and V 4 bases, and 8 bases lay outside the gene matches. CDR1 and CDR2 (germline): MGHDK, SYGVNS. The CDR3 length is 15 residues. The chain's CDR3 is CASSVTTGIHTEAFF. The CDR3 nucleotides read TGTGCCAGCAGTGTAACGACAGGGATCCACACTGAAGCTTTCTTT.

This chain joins TRBV28 and TRBJ2-5, with unresolved D. The V gene's germline CDR1 is MDHEN and CDR2 SYDVKM. The CDR3 covers 14 residues. The V and J ends lost 7 bases and 0 bases respectively, with 12 bases between them. The CDR3 here is CASKRSEYQETQYF. In DNA form, the CDR3 reads TGTGCCAGCAAACGGTCTGAGTACCAAGAGACCCAGTACTTC. Based on the CDR3 plus reference TRBV28 and TRBJ2-5, the full variable domain is DVKVTQSSRYLVKRTGEKVFLECVQDMDHENMFWYRQDPGLGLRLIYFSYDVKMKEKGDIPEGYSVSREKKERFSLILESASTNQTSMYLCASKRSEYQETQYFGPGTRLLVL.

As for this clone: This specimen includes other DNA sequences encoding the same CDR3. The chain couples TRBV28 to TRBJ2-7, with 9 bases aligning to TRBD1. V was pared by 6 bases and J by 2 bases, with 5 bases of the junction left unmatched. Germline CDR1 and CDR2: MDHEN and SYDVKM. The CDR3 has 14 amino acids. The CDR3 spells CASSLRTGAYEQYF. In nucleotides, the CDR3 is TGTGCCAGCAGCCTAAGGACAGGGGCCTACGAGCAGTACTTC.

J is TRBJ1-3 and V is TRBV4-1; 10 positions match TRBD1. V lost 1 base and J lost 1; bases outside the gene matches: 16. From germline, CDR1 is MGHRA and CDR2 YSYEKL. This CDR3 contains 21 residues. CDR3 sequence: CASSQAFLYTRQGASGNTIYF. The DNA for the CDR3 is TGCGCCAGCAGCCAAGCTTTCCTTTACACACGACAGGGGGCATCTGGAAACACCATATATTTT.

The chain joins TRBV6-6 to TRBJ1-1; possible D gene TRBD1, 5 bases. V lost 6 bases and J 3 bases, leaving 14 bases between the germline ends. CDR3 length: 14 amino acids. CDR1 is MNHNY and CDR2 is SVGAGI in the germline V gene (reference sequence). CDR3: CASSLGTEYTEAFF. The CDR3 DNA is TGTGCCAGCAGCTTGGGGACGGAATACACTGAAGCTTTCTTT.

J is TRBJ2-2 and V is TRBV9; 8 bases map to TRBD1. The V gene end was trimmed by 1 base and the J gene end by 2 bases; junction bases not matched to a gene: 4. Germline V gives CDR1 SGDLS, CDR2 YYNGEE. The CDR3 consists of 16 residues. The CDR3 DNA sequence: TGTGCCAGCAGCGTATCGACAGGGGCTAACACCGGGGAGCTGTTTTTT. It encodes CASSVSTGANTGELFF.

The chain recombines TRBV2 with TRBJ2-1; no definite D call. Germline V lookup: CDR1 SNHLY, CDR2 FYNNEI. This CDR3 is 13 amino acids long. V lost 1 base to trimming and J lost 8 bases, with 9 bases between them. This CDR3 reads CASSEDWGYEQFF. The CDR3 nucleotides are TGTGCCAGCAGTGAAGACTGGGGTTATGAGCAGTTCTTC.

This chain links TRBV10-3 with TRBJ1-2, with no clear D. Germline V lookup: CDR1 ENHRY, CDR2 SYGVKD. The CDR3 has 14 amino acids. V lost 4 bases and J lost 9, with 18 bases in between. The CDR3 spells CAISAPSPSLSYTF. CDR3 in DNA: TGTGCCATCAGTGCTCCCAGCCCCTCATTGAGCTACACCTTC.

J is TRBJ2-1 and V is TRBV10-3; 7 bases line up with TRBD2. The germline CDR1 and CDR2 sequences are ENHRY and SYGVKD. The trim removed 0 bases at V and 4 bases at J, leaving 12 bases unmatched. The CDR3 consists of 18 residues. The CDR3: CAISESEEGDYQYNEQFF. In DNA form, the CDR3 reads TGTGCCATCAGTGAGTCAGAGGAAGGGGACTACCAATACAATGAGCAGTTCTTC.

V is TRBV9 and J is TRBJ2-1; TRBD2 matches 7 bases. Germline assignment: CDR1 SGDLS and CDR2 YYNGEE. This CDR3 spans 14 amino acids. The J segment lost 8 bases and the V segment lost 0 bases, leaving 5 bases of the junction unmatched. CDR3 coding DNA: TGTGCCAGCAGCGTAGCCCAGGGAGGGTATGAGCAGTTCTTC. Protein product: CASSVAQGGYEQFF.

This chain uses TRBV5-6 with TRBJ1-1; 8 bases map to TRBD1. Trimming at V came to 4 bases and at J to 3 bases, leaving 8 bases not matched to a gene. This CDR3 region has 15 residues. Germline V gene sequence: CDR1 SGHDT, CDR2 YYEEEE. Here the CDR3 DNA reads TGTGCCAGCAGCAGCTCCGGGACAGGTGACACTGAAGCTTTCTTT. The encoded protein is CASSSSGTGDTEAFF.

The V gene is TRBV11-2, the J gene TRBJ2-7; D is perhaps TRBD1 or TRBD2 (5 bases each). The CDR3 extends over 15 amino acids. V lost 1 base to trimming and J lost 0 bases, with 10 bases between them. Germline lookup yields CDR1 SGHAT and CDR2 FQNNGV. In DNA form, the CDR3 reads TGTGCCAGCAGCTTAGTGTGGGACCACTCCTACGAGCAGTACTTC. Protein sequence: CASSLVWDHSYEQYF.

This clone was recorded only once. V usage is TRBV5-1 and J usage is TRBJ2-6; D is possibly TRBD1 or TRBD2 (5 bases each). The ends were cut back, 4 bases at V and 6 bases at J, with 26 bases in the middle. The CDR3 has 19 residues. Germline loops: CDR1 SGHRS, CDR2 YFSETQ. Written as DNA, the CDR3 is TGCGCCAGCAGCCCCCCCCGAACCGGGACCCCAAGTGCGGCCAACGTCCTGACTTTC. This codes for CASSPPRTGTPSAANVLTF.

CDR3 residues: CASSQGIPSNYGYTF. CDR3 nucleotide sequence: TGCGCCAGCAGCCAGGGTATACCTTCTAACTATGGCTACACCTTC. The chain recombines TRBV4-3 with TRBJ1-2; D uncertain. Germline lookup yields CDR1 LGHNA and CDR2 YSLEER. V was clipped by 3 bases and J by 0 bases, with 11 bases between them. CDR3 length: 15 amino acids.

The V gene is TRBV27, the J gene TRBJ2-7; D is uncertain. Germline values: CDR1 MNHEY, CDR2 SMNVEV (reference sequence). Trimming pared 5 bases from V and 3 bases from J, leaving 11 bases between. This CDR3 has 13 residues. This chain's CDR3 is CASSPPASYEQYF. Written as DNA, the CDR3 is TGTGCCAGCAGTCCACCAGCGAGCTACGAGCAGTACTTC.

The chain is built from TRBV5-6 and TRBJ2-7; possible D gene TRBD2, 6 bases. Germline V CDR1 and CDR2: SGHDT, YYEEEE. V lost 5 bases, J lost 3 bases, and 12 bases lay in between. The length of the CDR3 is 13 residues. Here the CDR3 DNA reads TGTGCCAGCAGGGGTAGCGGCCACTACGAGCAGTACTTC. Translated, it gives CASRGSGHYEQYF.

This CDR3 is CASSPPTSSGPRETQYF. The CDR3 bases are TGTGCCAGCAGCCCTCCGACTAGCAGTGGACCGCGGGAGACCCAGTACTTC. The gene calls are TRBV7-6 and TRBJ2-5; 7 bases are a match to TRBD2. Germline V gene data show CDR1 as SGHVS and CDR2 as FNYEAQ. CDR3 length: 17 amino acids. V lost 5 bases and J lost 5; bases outside the gene matches: 17. Full variable domain (outside the CDR3, taken from reference TRBV7-6 and TRBJ2-5): GAGVSQSPRYKVTKRGQDVALRCDPISGHVSLYWYRQALGQGPEFLTYFNYEAQQDKSGLPNDRFSAERPEGSISTLTIQRTEQRDSAMYRCASSPPTSSGPRETQYFGPGTRLLVL.

The J gene is TRBJ2-7, the V gene TRBV6-5, with unresolved D. The CDR3 is made up of 14 amino acids. With 7 bases removed from V and 0 bases from J, the gap between germline ends came to 13 bases. Germline CDR1 MNHEY, CDR2 SVGAGI. DNA of the CDR3: TGTGCCAGCACCCCGGACCCTAGCTCCTACGAGCAGTACTTC. It yields the protein CASTPDPSSYEQYF.

This clone was recorded once. The chain links TRBV2 to TRBJ1-6; a possible D gene is TRBD1 (5 bases). This CDR3 is built from 14 residues. The germline V gene encodes CDR1 SNHLY and CDR2 FYNNEI. The germline V and J ends were trimmed by 7 bases and 6 bases, with 13 bases remaining between them. The CDR3 DNA follows: TGTGCCAGCACAAGCCCTGGGGGTAATTCACCCCTCCACTTT. Translating it yields CASTSPGGNSPLHF.

The chain is built from TRBV13 and TRBJ2-3; TRBD1 matches 9 bases. This CDR3 has 15 amino acids. Looked up from germline, CDR1 is PRHDT and CDR2 is FYEKMQ (reference sequence). Trimming at V came to 5 bases and at J to 5 bases, leaving 8 bases not matched to a gene. CDR3 amino acids: CASSSRDRAVDTQYF. The DNA of the CDR3 is TGTGCCAGCAGCAGCCGGGACAGGGCGGTAGATACGCAGTATTTT.

Here the CDR3 reads CASSLGGHEQYF. CDR3 DNA sequence: TGTGCCAGCAGCTTGGGCGGCCACGAGCAGTACTTC. This rearrangement joins TRBV7-8 to TRBJ2-7; D uncertain. The length of the CDR3 is 12 residues. V shed 3 bases and J shed 5 bases, with 8 bases lying between them. Looked up from germline, CDR1 is SGHVS and CDR2 is FQNEAQ.

The chain links TRBV10-1 to TRBJ1-5, with D perhaps TRBD1 (5 bases). Germline V lookup: CDR1 WNHNN, CDR2 SYGVQD (reference sequence). The V end lost 0 bases, the J end lost 2 bases, and 11 bases lay between the germline ends. The CDR3 is 16 residues long. The CDR3 loop is CASSESGDSGNQPQHF. Here the CDR3 DNA reads TGCGCCAGCAGTGAGTCGGGGGACTCGGGCAATCAGCCCCAGCATTTT.

The chain uses TRBV4-1 and TRBJ1-6, with D perhaps matching TRBD1 (6 bases). CDR1 is MGHRA, CDR2 YSYEKL, per germline. V lost 0 bases, J lost 3 bases, and 12 bases lay in between. The CDR3 totals 17 residues. The CDR3 DNA reads as TGCGCCAGCAGCCAAGACACGGACAGAGACTATAATTCACCCCTCCACTTT. Protein: CASSQDTDRDYNSPLHF.